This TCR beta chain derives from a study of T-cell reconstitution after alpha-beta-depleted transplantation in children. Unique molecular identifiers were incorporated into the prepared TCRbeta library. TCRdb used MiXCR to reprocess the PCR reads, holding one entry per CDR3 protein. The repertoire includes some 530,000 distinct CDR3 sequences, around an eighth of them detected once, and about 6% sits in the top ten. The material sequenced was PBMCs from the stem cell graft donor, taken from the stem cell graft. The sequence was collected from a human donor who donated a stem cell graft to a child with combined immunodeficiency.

For the CDR3, the DNA is TGTGCCAGCAGCCTCGCCGGGACATTTGGCTATGAGCAGTTCTTC. It is translated as CASSLAGTFGYEQFF. The chain links TRBV7-2 to TRBJ2-1, with a tentative D call TRBD1 (6 bases). The ends were cut back, 5 bases at V and 8 bases at J, with 19 bases in the middle. The CDR3 sequence is 15 residues long. Germline values: CDR1 SGHTA, CDR2 FQGNSA.